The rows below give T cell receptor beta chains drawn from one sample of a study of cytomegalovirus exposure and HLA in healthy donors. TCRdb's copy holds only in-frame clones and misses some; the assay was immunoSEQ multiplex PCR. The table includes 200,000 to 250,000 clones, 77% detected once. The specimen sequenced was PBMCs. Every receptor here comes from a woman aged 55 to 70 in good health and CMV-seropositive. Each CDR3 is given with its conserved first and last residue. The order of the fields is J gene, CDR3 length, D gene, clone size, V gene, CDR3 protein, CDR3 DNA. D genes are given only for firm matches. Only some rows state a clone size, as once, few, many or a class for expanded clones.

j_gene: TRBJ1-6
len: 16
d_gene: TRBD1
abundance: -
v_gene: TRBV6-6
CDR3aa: CASSSRTGVGGSPLHF
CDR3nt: TGTGCCAGCAGTTCCCGGACAGGGGTTGGAGGTTCACCCCTCCACTTT

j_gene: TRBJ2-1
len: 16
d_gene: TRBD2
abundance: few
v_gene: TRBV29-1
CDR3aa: CSGRLAGGPSYNEQFF
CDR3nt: TGCAGCGGTAGACTAGCGGGAGGGCCATCCTACAATGAGCAGTTCTTC

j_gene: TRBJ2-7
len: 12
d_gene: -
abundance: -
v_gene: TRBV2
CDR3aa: CASRVSSYEQYF
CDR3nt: TGTGCCAGCAGGGTTAGCTCCTACGAGCAGTACTTC

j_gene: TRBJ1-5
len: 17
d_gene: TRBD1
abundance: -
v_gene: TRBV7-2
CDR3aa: CASSFGQVFNSNQPQHF
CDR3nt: TGTGCCAGCAGCTTTGGACAGGTTTTTAATAGCAATCAGCCCCAGCATTTT

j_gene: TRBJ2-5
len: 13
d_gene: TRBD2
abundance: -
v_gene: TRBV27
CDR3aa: CASSRSGSETQYF
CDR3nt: TGTGCCAGCAGTCGGAGCGGGAGCGAGACCCAGTACTTC

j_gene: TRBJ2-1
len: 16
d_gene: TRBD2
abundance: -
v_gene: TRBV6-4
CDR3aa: CASSEVPSGYYNEQFF
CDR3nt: TGTGCCAGCAGTGAGGTACCTAGCGGGTATTACAATGAGCAGTTCTTC

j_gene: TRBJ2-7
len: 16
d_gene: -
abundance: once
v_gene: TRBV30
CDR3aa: CAWRAPGTRSSYEQYF
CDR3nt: TGTGCCTGGAGAGCCCCCGGGACACGGAGCTCCTACGAGCAGTACTTC

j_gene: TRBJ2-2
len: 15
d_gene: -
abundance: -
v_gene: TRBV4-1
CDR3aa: CASSQGRETRGELFF
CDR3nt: TGCGCCAGCAGCCAAGGCCGAGAAACCCGCGGGGAGCTGTTTTTT

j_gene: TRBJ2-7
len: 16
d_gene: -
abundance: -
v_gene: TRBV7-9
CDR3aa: CASSGGFAGISYEQYF
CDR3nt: TGTGCCAGCAGCGGAGGCTTCGCGGGAATCTCCTACGAGCAGTACTTC

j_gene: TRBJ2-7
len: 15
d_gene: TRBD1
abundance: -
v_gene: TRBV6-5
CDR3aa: CASSAYGDRDDEQYF
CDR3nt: TGTGCCAGCAGTGCATACGGGGACAGGGACGACGAGCAGTACTTC

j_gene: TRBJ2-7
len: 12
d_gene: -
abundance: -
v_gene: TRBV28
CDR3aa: CASSPQGYEQYF
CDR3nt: TGTGCCAGCAGTCCCCAGGGGTACGAGCAGTACTTC

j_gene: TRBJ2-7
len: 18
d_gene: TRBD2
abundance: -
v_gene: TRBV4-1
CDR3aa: CASSAPQGRGGSSYEQYF
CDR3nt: TGCGCCAGCAGCGCCCCTCAGGGACGGGGGGGGAGCTCCTACGAGCAGTACTTC

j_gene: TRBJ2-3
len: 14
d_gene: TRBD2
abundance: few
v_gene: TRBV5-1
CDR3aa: CASRGGTSGDTQYF
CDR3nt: TGCGCCAGCAGAGGGGGGACTAGCGGAGATACGCAGTATTTT

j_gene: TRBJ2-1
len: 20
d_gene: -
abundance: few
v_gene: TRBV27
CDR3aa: CASSSWGTWGGGSSYNEQFF
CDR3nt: TGTGCCAGCAGTTCCTGGGGTACCTGGGGGGGCGGGAGCTCCTACAATGAGCAGTTCTTC

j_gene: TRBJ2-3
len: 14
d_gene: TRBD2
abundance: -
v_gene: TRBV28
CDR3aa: CASSFAGGPDTQYF
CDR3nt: TGTGCCAGCAGTTTCGCGGGGGGGCCAGATACGCAGTATTTT

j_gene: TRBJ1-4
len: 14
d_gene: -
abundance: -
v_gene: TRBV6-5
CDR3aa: CASGGGATNEKLFF
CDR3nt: TGTGCCAGCGGGGGGGGCGCAACTAATGAAAAACTGTTTTTT

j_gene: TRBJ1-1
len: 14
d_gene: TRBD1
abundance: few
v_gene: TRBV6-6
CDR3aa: CASRQGQGFFVAFF
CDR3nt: TGTGCCAGCAGGCAGGGACAGGGATTTTTCGTCGCTTTCTTT

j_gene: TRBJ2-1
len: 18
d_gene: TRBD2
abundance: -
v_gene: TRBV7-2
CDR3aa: CASSSSGLSGRAYNEQFF
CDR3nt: TGTGCCAGCAGCTCTAGCGGGCTCAGCGGGAGGGCCTACAATGAGCAGTTCTTC

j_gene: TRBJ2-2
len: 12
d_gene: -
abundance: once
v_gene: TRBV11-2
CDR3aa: CASSRSDRELFF
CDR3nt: TGTGCCAGCAGTCGTAGCGACAGGGAGCTGTTTTTT

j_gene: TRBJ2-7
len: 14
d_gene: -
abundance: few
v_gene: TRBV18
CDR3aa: CASSQNRESYEQYF
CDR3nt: TGTGCCAGCTCACAAAATAGAGAGTCCTACGAGCAGTACTTC

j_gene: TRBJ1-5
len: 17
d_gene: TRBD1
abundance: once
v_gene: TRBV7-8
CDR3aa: CASSSTQGAGSNQPQHF
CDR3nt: TGTGCCAGCAGCTCCACCCAGGGGGCTGGGAGCAATCAGCCCCAGCATTTT

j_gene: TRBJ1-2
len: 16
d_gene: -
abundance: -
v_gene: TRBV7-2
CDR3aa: CASSPAEGRLSYGYTF
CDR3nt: TGTGCCAGCAGCCCCGCTGAGGGCAGGTTGAGCTATGGCTACACCTTC

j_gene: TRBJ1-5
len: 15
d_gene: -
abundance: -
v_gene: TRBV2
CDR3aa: CASSATGGDSQPQHF
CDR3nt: TGTGCCAGCAGTGCAACGGGCGGGGATAGTCAGCCCCAGCATTTT

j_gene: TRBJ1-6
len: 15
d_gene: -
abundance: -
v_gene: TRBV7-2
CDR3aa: CASSLVYSGNSPLHF
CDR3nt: TGTGCCAGCAGCTTAGTTTACTCGGGGAATTCACCCCTCCACTTT

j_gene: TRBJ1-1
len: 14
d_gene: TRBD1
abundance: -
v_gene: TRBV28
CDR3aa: CASSSPGQETEAFF
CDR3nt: TGTGCCAGCAGCTCACCGGGACAGGAAACTGAAGCTTTCTTT

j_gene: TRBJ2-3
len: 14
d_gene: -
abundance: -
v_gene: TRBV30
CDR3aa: CACPVSTGIDTQYF
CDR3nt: TGTGCCTGCCCTGTTAGCACGGGGATAGATACGCAGTATTTT

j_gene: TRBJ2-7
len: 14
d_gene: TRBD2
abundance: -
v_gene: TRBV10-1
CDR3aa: CASSGIAGSGEQYF
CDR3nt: TGCGCCAGCAGCGGTATAGCGGGATCCGGCGAGCAGTACTTC

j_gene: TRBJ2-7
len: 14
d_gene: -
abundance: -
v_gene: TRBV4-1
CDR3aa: CASSQATSPYEQYF
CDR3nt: TGCGCCAGCAGCCAAGCAACTAGCCCCTACGAGCAGTACTTC

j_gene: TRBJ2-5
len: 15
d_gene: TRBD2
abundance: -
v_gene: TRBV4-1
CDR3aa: CASSQGLAGSETQYF
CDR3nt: TGCGCCAGCAGCCAAGGGCTAGCGGGGAGCGAGACCCAGTACTTC

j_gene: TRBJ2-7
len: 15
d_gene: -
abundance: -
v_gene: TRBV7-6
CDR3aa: CASSLVAAGTYEQYF
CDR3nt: TGTGCCAGCAGCTTAGTGGCGGCAGGGACCTACGAGCAGTACTTC

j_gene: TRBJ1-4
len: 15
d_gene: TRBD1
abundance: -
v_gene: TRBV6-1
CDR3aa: CASSEGGTGRVELFF
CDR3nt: TGTGCCAGCAGTGAAGGCGGGACAGGGAGAGTGGAACTGTTTTTT

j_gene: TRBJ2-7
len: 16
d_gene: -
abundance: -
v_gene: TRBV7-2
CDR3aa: CASSVGLPNVGYEQYF
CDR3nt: TGTGCCAGCAGCGTTGGACTACCGAACGTTGGCTACGAGCAGTACTTC

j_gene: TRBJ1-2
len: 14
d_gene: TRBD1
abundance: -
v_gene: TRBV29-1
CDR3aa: CSVVWTGNLYGYTF
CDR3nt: TGCAGCGTTGTGTGGACAGGGAATTTATATGGCTACACCTTC

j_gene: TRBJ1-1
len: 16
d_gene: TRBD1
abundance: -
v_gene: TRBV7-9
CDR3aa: CASSRGQGALNTEAFF
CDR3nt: TGTGCCAGCAGTCGTGGACAGGGGGCCTTGAACACTGAAGCTTTCTTT

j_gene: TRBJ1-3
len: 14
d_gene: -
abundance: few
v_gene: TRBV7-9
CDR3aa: CASSLGEAGNTIYF
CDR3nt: TGTGCCAGCAGCTTAGGGGAGGCTGGAAACACCATATATTTT

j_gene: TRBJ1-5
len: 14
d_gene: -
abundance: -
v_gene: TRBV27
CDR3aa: CASTPRGYNQPQHF
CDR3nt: TGTGCCAGCACCCCCCGGGGTTACAATCAGCCCCAGCATTTT

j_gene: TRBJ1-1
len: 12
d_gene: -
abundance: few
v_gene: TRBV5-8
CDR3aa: CASSPGWTEAFF
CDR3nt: TGTGCCAGCAGCCCAGGGTGGACTGAAGCTTTCTTT

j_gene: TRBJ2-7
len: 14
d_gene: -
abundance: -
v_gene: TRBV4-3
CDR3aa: CASSQEQNTYEQYF
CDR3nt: TGCGCCAGCAGCCAAGAACAAAACACCTACGAGCAGTACTTC

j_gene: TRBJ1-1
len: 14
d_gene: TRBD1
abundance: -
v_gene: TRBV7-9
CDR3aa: CASSLASDRDEAFF
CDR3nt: TGTGCCAGCAGCTTAGCGTCCGACAGGGATGAAGCTTTCTTT

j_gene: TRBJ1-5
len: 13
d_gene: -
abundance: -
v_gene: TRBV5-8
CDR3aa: CASSLSGQGRRHF
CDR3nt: TGTGCCAGCAGCTTATCCGGGCAGGGGCGCCGTCATTTT

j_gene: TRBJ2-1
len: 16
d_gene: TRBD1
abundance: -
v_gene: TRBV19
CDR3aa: CASSITGASSYNEQFF
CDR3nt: TGTGCCAGTAGTATTACAGGGGCCAGCTCCTACAATGAGCAGTTCTTC

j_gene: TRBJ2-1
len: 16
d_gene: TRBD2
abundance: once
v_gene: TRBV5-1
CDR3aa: CASSSGLAGGLVEQFF
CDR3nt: TGCGCCAGCAGCTCTGGACTAGCGGGAGGGCTTGTTGAGCAGTTCTTC

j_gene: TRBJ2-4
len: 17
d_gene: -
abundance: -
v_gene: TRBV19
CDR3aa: CASSTFWAGDPKNIQYF
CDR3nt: TGTGCCAGTAGTACGTTTTGGGCAGGGGACCCCAAAAACATTCAGTACTTC

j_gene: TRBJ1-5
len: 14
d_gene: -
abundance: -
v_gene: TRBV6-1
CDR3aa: CASSQNRAEQPQHF
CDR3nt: TGTGCCAGCAGTCAGAACAGGGCAGAGCAGCCCCAGCATTTT

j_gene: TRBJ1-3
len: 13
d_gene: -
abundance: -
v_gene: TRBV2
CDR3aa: CVSSSGYGNTIYF
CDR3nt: TGTGTCAGCAGCTCAGGGTATGGAAACACCATATATTTT

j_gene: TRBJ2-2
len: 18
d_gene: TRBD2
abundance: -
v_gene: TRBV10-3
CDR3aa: CAISVPGLAGGGTGELFF
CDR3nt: TGTGCCATCAGTGTCCCGGGACTAGCGGGAGGTGGGACCGGGGAGCTGTTTTTT

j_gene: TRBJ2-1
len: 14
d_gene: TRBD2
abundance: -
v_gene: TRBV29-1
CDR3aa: CSASLAGEYNEQFF
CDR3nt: TGCAGCGCTTCTCTAGCGGGAGAGTACAATGAGCAGTTCTTC

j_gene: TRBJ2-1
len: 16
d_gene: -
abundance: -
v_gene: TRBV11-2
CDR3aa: CASSSLNWPTYNEQFF
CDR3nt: TGTGCCAGCAGCTCACTAAACTGGCCTACCTACAATGAGCAGTTCTTC

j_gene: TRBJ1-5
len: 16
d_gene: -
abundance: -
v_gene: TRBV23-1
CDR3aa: CASSQGGSLWNQPQHF
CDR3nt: TGCGCCAGCAGTCAAGGTGGGAGTCTATGGAATCAGCCCCAGCATTTT

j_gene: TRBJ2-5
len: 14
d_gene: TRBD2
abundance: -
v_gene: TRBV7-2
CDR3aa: CASSLSGGAETQYF
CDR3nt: TGTGCCAGCAGCTTGAGCGGGGGGGCGGAGACCCAGTACTTC

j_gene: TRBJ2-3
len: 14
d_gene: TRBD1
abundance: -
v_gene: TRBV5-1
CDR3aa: CASSLNRGIDTQYF
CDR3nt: TGCGCCAGCAGCTTGAACAGGGGGATAGATACGCAGTATTTT

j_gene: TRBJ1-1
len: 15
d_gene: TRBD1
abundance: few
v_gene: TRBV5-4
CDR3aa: CASRQGADLNTEAFF
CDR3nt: TGTGCCAGCAGGCAGGGGGCGGATTTGAACACTGAAGCTTTCTTT

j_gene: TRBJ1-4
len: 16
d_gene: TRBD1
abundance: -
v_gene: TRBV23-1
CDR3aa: CASSNTGDGANEKLFF
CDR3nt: TGCGCCAGCAGTAATACAGGGGACGGGGCTAATGAAAAACTGTTTTTT

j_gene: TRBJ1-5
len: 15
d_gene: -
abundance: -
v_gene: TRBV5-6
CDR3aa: CASSRGGQIYQPQHF
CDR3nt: TGTGCCAGCAGCCGAGGGGGACAAATATATCAGCCCCAGCATTTT